The present entry profiles one T cell receptor beta chain with its context. Its specificity is unknown. The junction departs from the called germline gene at one end, perhaps through a read error. These data are taken from a study of tumor-infiltrating lymphocytes in primary liver carcinoma. Turning to the study itself: Patients were men and women aged 30 to 69 years. Findings and caveats of the study: Blood fell significantly below tumors in its top-250-clone fraction (p = 0.039).

Priming with a constant-region primer yielded TCR beta cDNA from 450 to 600 ng total RNA. Library construction for TCR beta comprised three nested multiplex PCR rounds performed with slightly modified ARM-PCR. The opening two PCR rounds, roughly 11 cycles each, paired TRBV1-TRBV30 forward primers with a C-beta reverse primer. One entry per CDR3 protein results from TCRdb running MiXCR on the multiplex PCR reads. The table includes 55,000 to 65,000 distinct CDR3 sequences, 70% to 85% detected once. Co-extraction of both nucleic acids (RNA and DNA) used 20-30 mg of unsorted bulk tissue. Samples were taken from five separate regions of every tumor. The germline CDR1 and CDR2 sequences are SGHAT and FQDESV (reference sequence). The CDR3 is made up of 13 amino acids.

The rearrangement uses TRBV11-1 and TRBJ2-2; no firm D call. The TCR sequence derives from a middle-aged man with primary liver carcinoma and hepatitis B virus infection. What was sequenced was liver tumor tissue from sampling region 2. Subset here: tumor region T2, inferior pole. Here the CDR3 reads CASSFRDTGELFF. CDR3 DNA: TGTGCCAGTAGCTTTCGGGACACCGGGGAGCTGTTTTTT. The full variable domain, with the rest looked up from reference TRBV11-1 and TRBJ2-2, is EAEVAQSPRYKITEKSQAVAFWCDPISGHATLYWYRQILGQGPELLVQFQDESVVDDSQLPKDRFSAERLKGVDSTLKIQPAELGDSAMYLCASSFRDTGELFFGEGSRLTVL.